The present TCR beta chain was sequenced within a study of T cell changes during pregnancy in multiple sclerosis. The table lists this clone with a count of one. The table came from immunoSEQ multiplex PCR; TCRdb's copy has only in-frame clones and leaves some out. The sample lists 90,000 or so clones, roughly 90% occurring once. V lost 1 base, J lost 6 bases, and 3 bases stayed unmatched. This CDR3 has 13 residues. Germline assignment: CDR1 SGHRS and CDR2 YFSETQ. The TCR comes from a female donor with multiple sclerosis, enrolled in a pregnancy study. This sample comprised peripheral blood, obtained in the first trimester of pregnancy. V is TRBV5-1 and J is TRBJ2-7, with TRBD1 identical over 8 bases. The CDR3 DNA follows: TGCGCCAGCAGCTTGACCGACAGGGGCGAGCAGTACTTC. Translation: CASSLTDRGEQYF.